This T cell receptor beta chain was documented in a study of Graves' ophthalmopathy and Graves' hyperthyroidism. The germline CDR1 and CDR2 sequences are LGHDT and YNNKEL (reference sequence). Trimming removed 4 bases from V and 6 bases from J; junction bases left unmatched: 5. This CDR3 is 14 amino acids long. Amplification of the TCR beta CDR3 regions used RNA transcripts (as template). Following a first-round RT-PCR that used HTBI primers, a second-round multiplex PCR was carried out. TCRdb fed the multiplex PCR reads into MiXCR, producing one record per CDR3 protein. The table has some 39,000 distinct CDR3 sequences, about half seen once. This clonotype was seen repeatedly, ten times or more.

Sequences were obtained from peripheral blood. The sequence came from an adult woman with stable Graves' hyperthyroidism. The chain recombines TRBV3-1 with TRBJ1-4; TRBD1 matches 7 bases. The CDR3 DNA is TGTGCCAGCAGCCTGACAGGGAGGGATGAAAAACTGTTTTTT. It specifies CASSLTGRDEKLFF.